This T cell receptor beta chain derives from a study of T cells after yellow fever vaccination. This clonotype has only a few counts. Using its own MiXCR run on the 5' RACE reads, TCRdb lists one record per CDR3 protein. The profile shows some 150,000 distinct CDR3 sequences, 5% to 7.5% of them singletons. The V and J ends lost 0 bases and 0 bases respectively, with 10 bases between them. Germline CDR1 and CDR2: SGHNT and YYREEE (reference sequence). The CDR3 sequence is 15 residues long. Here the sequenced sample was CD4+ T cells sorted from PBMCs, taken 10 days after the yellow fever booster vaccination. The chain employs TRBV5-4 and TRBJ2-7; D possibly corresponds to TRBD1 (5 bases). The TCR originated in a man younger than 45 who received the YFV17D yellow fever vaccine. The CDR3 region is CASSLGWGPSYEQYF. The CDR3 DNA reads TGTGCCAGCAGCTTGGGTTGGGGCCCCTCCTACGAGCAGTACTTC.